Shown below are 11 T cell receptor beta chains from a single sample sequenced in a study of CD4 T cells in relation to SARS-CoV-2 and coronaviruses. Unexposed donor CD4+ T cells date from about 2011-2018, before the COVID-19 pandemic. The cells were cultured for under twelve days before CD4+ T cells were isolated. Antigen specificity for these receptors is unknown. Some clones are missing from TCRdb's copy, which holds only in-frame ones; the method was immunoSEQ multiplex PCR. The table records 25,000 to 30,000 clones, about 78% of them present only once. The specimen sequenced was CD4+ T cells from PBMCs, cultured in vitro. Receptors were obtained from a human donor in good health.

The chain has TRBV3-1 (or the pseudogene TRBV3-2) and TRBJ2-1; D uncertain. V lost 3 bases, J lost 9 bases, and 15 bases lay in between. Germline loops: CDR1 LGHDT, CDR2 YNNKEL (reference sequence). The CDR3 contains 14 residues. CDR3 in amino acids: CASSHLLGFFEQFF. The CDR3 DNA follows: TGTGCCAGCAGCCACCTCCTGGGTTTTTTTGAGCAGTTCTTC.

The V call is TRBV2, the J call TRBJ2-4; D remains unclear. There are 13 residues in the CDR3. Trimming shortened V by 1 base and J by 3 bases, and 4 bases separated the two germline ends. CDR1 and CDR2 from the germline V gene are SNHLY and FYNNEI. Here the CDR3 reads CASSEGGKNIQYF. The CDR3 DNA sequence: TGTGCCAGCAGTGAAGGGGGCAAAAACATTCAGTACTTC.

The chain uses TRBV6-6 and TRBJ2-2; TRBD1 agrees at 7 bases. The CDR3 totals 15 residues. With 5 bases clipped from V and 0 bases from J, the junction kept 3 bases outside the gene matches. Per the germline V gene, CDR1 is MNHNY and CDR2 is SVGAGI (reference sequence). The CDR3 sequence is CASSTQGANTGELFF. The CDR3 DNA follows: TGTGCCAGCAGTACCCAGGGGGCGAACACCGGGGAGCTGTTTTTT.

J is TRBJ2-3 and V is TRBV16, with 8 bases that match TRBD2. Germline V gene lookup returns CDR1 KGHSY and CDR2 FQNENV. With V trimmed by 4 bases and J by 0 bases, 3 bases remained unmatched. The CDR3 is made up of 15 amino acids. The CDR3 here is CASSPIAGSTDTQYF. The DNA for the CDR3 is TGTGCCAGCAGCCCCATAGCGGGGAGCACAGATACGCAGTATTTT.

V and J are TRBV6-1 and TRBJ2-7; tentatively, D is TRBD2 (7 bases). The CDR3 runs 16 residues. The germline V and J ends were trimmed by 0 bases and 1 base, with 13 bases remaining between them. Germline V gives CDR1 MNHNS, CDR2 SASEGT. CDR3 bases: TGTGCCAGCAGTGAAGCTTGGGGGGGGGCGTCCTACGAGCAGTACTTC. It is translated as CASSEAWGGASYEQYF.

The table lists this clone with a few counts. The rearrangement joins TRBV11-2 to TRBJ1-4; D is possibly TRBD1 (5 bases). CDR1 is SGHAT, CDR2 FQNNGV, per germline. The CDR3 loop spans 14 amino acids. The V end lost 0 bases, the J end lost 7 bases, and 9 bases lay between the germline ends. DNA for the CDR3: TGTGCCAGCAGCTTAGATCTCGGGGGTGAAAAACTGTTTTTT. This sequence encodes CASSLDLGGEKLFF.

CDR3 nucleotides: TGTGCCAGTCGTCTCCGGGACACCGCCTACGAGCAGTACTTC. Translated, it gives CASRLRDTAYEQYF. The chain joins TRBV19 to TRBJ2-7; the D gene is possibly TRBD1 (6 bases). This CDR3 contains 14 residues. Germline CDR1 is LNHDA and CDR2 is SQIVND (reference sequence). V shed 8 bases and J shed 2 bases, with 16 bases lying between them.

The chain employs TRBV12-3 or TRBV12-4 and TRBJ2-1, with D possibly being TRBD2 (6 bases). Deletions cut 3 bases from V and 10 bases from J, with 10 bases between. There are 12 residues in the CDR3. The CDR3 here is CASSFAGREQFF. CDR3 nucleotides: TGTGCCAGCAGTTTTGCGGGAAGGGAGCAGTTCTTC.

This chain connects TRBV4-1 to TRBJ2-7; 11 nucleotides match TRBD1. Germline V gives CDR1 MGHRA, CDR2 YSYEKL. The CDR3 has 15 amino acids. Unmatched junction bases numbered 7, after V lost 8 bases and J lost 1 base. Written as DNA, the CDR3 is TGCGCCAGCTCCCCCTGGGACAGGGGGTCCTACGAGCAGTACTTC. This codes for CASSPWDRGSYEQYF.

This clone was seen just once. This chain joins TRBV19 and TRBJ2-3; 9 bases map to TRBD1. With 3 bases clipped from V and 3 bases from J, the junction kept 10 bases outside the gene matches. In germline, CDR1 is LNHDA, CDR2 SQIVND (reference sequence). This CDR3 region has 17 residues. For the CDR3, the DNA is TGTGCCAGTAGTATGAGGCCCACAGGGGGCAGGACAGATACGCAGTATTTT. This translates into CASSMRPTGGRTDTQYF.

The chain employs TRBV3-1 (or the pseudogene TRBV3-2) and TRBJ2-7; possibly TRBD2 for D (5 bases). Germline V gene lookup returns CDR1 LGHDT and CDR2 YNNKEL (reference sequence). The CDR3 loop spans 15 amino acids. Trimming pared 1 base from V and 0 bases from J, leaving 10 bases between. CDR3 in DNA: TGTGCCAGCAGCCAAGGACTAATCCCCTCCTACGAGCAGTACTTC. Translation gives CASSQGLIPSYEQYF.